A selection of T cell receptor beta chains follows, all from one sample in a study of T cells after yellow fever vaccination. From the 5' RACE reads, TCRdb called clonotypes with MiXCR, one entry per CDR3 protein. Seen here are 40,000 to 55,000 distinct CDR3 sequences, 6.5% to 8.5% observed once, and the top ten hold 20% to 30%. The material was CD8+ T cells not binding an NS4B(214-222) dextramer, sorted from PBMCs, obtained about 49 days after the first yellow fever vaccination. The origin of the receptors is a young man who received the YFV17D yellow fever vaccine. Both conserved end residues are part of each CDR3. The D gene is left open where the match is weak. The size entry is marked missing in some rows and otherwise reads once, few, many or a size class.

D gene,J gene,V gene,clone size,CDR3 DNA,CDR3 protein
TRBD2,TRBJ2-1,TRBV9,many,TGTGCCAGCAGCGTAGAAGCGGGACTCAATGAGCAGTTCTTC,CASSVEAGLNEQFF
TRBD1,TRBJ1-2,TRBV7-2,few,TGTGCCAGCAGCGTAGCGGGGGGTGGGACAGGGTATTTGTTGTGGGGCTACACCTTC,CASSVAGGGTGYLLWGYTF
NA,TRBJ1-3,TRBV10-3,NA,TGTGCCATCAGCGACGCCACAGGCCCCTCTGCCTCCACCATATATTTT,CAISDATGPSASTIYF
NA,TRBJ2-5,TRBV11-1,NA,TGTGCCAGCAGCCCGGGACCAGGGTACCAAGAGACCCAGTACTTC,CASSPGPGYQETQYF
NA,TRBJ1-5,TRBV20-1,few,TGCAGTGCTAGTGAGGTAGACAGCGCTCTTAGCAATCAGCCCCAGCATTTT,CSASEVDSALSNQPQHF
NA,TRBJ2-4,TRBV7-9,many,TGTGCCAGCAGCTTTGGGTCCATAGCCAAAAACATTCAGTACTTC,CASSFGSIAKNIQYF
NA,TRBJ2-7,TRBV4-3,few,TGCGCCAGCAGCCAAGACAGGTCCTACGAGCAGTACTTC,CASSQDRSYEQYF
NA,TRBJ1-2,TRBV29-1,few,TGCAGCGTTGCAGACGGCTACACCTTC,CSVADGYTF
TRBD1,TRBJ2-7,TRBV7-9,few,TGTGCCAGCAGCTGGGGACAGAGACCCTACGAGCAGTACTTC,CASSWGQRPYEQYF
NA,TRBJ1-1,TRBV7-9,many,TGTGCCAGCAGCCCCCCCGGGAAAGAAGCTTTCTTT,CASSPPGKEAFF
TRBD2,TRBJ2-2,TRBV3-1,many,TGTGCCAGCAGCCAAATGGGACTAGTATTAGCGGGGTTCCGAACCGGGGAGCTGTTTTTT,CASSQMGLVLAGFRTGELFF
NA,TRBJ2-3,TRBV5-6,few,TGTGCCAGCAGCTTGAGTGTTACGCAGTATTTT,CASSLSVTQYF
TRBD1,TRBJ2-1,TRBV20-1,NA,TGCAGTGCTAGGGAAGGGGGGACAGGGACGTACAATGAGCAGTTCTTC,CSAREGGTGTYNEQFF
NA,TRBJ2-7,TRBV6-2/TRBV6-3,many,TGTGCCAGCAGTTACGGGTCCACAACCTACGAGCAGTACTTC,CASSYGSTTYEQYF
NA,TRBJ1-4,TRBV7-8,many,TGTGCCAGCAGCTTAGTTCAGGGGCTAAATGAAAAACTGTTTTTT,CASSLVQGLNEKLFF
TRBD2,TRBJ2-1,TRBV20-1,many,TGCAGTGCTAGCGGACTAGACTTGCCCTACTACAATGAGCAGTTCTTC,CSASGLDLPYYNEQFF
NA,TRBJ2-5,TRBV27,many,TGTGCCAGCAGTCCCACAGGGTACCAAGAGACCCAGTACTTC,CASSPTGYQETQYF
NA,TRBJ2-5,TRBV7-8,many,TGTGCCAGCAGCTTAGCGGAGACCCAGTACTTC,CASSLAETQYF
TRBD1,TRBJ2-2,TRBV4-2,NA,TGTGCCAGCAGCCATCTCGACAGGGGCGCAGCTGGGGAGCTGTTTTTT,CASSHLDRGAAGELFF
TRBD1,TRBJ1-6,TRBV27,few,TGTGCCAGCAGCATTACAGGGGGGCGAGGGGCCCTCCACTTT,CASSITGGRGALHF
TRBD1,TRBJ1-1,TRBV19,few,TGTGCCAGTAGCCTAACAGGGGGACCTGAAGCTTTCTTT,CASSLTGGPEAFF
NA,TRBJ2-1,TRBV5-6,many,TGTGCCAGCAGCTTGGATGGGGCGGGGTCCCGCTCCTACAATGAGCAGTTCTTC,CASSLDGAGSRSYNEQFF
NA,TRBJ1-6,TRBV12-3/TRBV12-4,many,TGTGCCAGCAGTTTCGGGGGGAGCAGGCATTCACCCCTCCACTTT,CASSFGGSRHSPLHF
NA,TRBJ2-1,TRBV12-3/TRBV12-4,many,TGTGCCAGCAGTTCCACGGCCTCCTACAATGAGCAGTTCTTC,CASSSTASYNEQFF
NA,TRBJ1-2,TRBV7-2,NA,TGTGCCAGCAGCCCGGGGTCTGGCTACACCTTC,CASSPGSGYTF
NA,TRBJ2-7,TRBV10-3,many,TGTGCCATCAGTGGGCTGGGGGCTGAGGACGAGCAGTACTTC,CAISGLGAEDEQYF
TRBD1,TRBJ1-2,TRBV7-2,many,TGTGCCAGCAGCTTGGACAGGGTCTATGGCTACACCTTC,CASSLDRVYGYTF
NA,TRBJ2-7,TRBV7-8,many,TGTGCCAGCAGCGACAGCTACGAGCAGTACTTC,CASSDSYEQYF
NA,TRBJ1-2,TRBV29-1,NA,TGCAGCGTTGAAGATCGAGGAGCCTTCTATGGCTACACCTTC,CSVEDRGAFYGYTF
NA,TRBJ2-1,TRBV10-1,NA,TGCGCCAGCAGTGAGTCGGTGGCGGGTCCCTCCTACAATGAGCAGTTCTTC,CASSESVAGPSYNEQFF
NA,TRBJ2-5,TRBV24-1,few,TGTGCCACCAGTGACCCACTAGAACCCCAAGAGACCCAGTACTTC,CATSDPLEPQETQYF
NA,TRBJ2-7,TRBV5-5,few,TGTGCCAGCAGCTTAAGGCCGTACTCCTACGAGCAGTACTTC,CASSLRPYSYEQYF
NA,TRBJ2-7,TRBV20-1,many,TGCAGTGCTAGAGATCTCGGGCATCCCTACGAGCAGTACTTC,CSARDLGHPYEQYF
TRBD1,TRBJ2-7,TRBV19,many,TGTGCCAGTAGTACGGGACAGGGAGGTCTTTTCGAGCAGTACTTC,CASSTGQGGLFEQYF
NA,TRBJ2-6,TRBV5-1,many,TGCGCCAGCAGCCTGGGGGGGGCGCTTTCTGGGGCCAACGTCCTGACTTTC,CASSLGGALSGANVLTF
NA,TRBJ1-5,TRBV4-3,NA,TGCGCCAGCAGCCAAGGGTACAGGGAGCGCAATCAGCCCCAGCATTTT,CASSQGYRERNQPQHF
TRBD1,TRBJ2-7,TRBV5-1,many,TGCGCCAGCAGTTTCCAAACCGGGACAGGGGAGGAGCAGTACTTC,CASSFQTGTGEEQYF
TRBD1,TRBJ1-1,TRBV27,many,TGTGCCAGCAGTTTAGCCGGGACAGGGATGAACACTGAAGCTTTCTTT,CASSLAGTGMNTEAFF
NA,TRBJ1-1,TRBV4-1,NA,TGCGCCAGCAGCCTCCGGGGGGGGCTGGGCACTGAAGCTTTCTTT,CASSLRGGLGTEAFF
TRBD2,TRBJ2-1,TRBV4-1,NA,TGCGCCAGCAGCCAATTCCCCCGGGGGGGCGAGCAGTTCTTC,CASSQFPRGGEQFF
NA,TRBJ2-2,TRBV12-3/TRBV12-4,many,TGTGCCAGCAGTTTTCCCGGAGGGGACACCGGGGAGCTGTTTTTT,CASSFPGGDTGELFF
TRBD1,TRBJ2-1,TRBV4-2,many,TGTGCCAGCAGCCCGCACGGGACAGGGGAAAATGAGCAGTTCTTC,CASSPHGTGENEQFF
NA,TRBJ1-1,TRBV4-2,few,TGTGCCAGCAGCCAAGAAGGCTACGGGACGGCTTACACTGAAGCTTTCTTT,CASSQEGYGTAYTEAFF
TRBD1,TRBJ2-1,TRBV13,few,TGTGCCAGCATAAGGACAGGCTCCTACAATGAGCAGTTCTTC,CASIRTGSYNEQFF